Listed here is a single T cell receptor (beta chain). Its antigen is not known. Sequencing was performed with immunoSEQ multiplex PCR; in TCRdb, only in-frame clones are kept and a portion is missing. Among about 1.5 million clones listed, approximately 96% were seen once. The CDR3 sequence is 16 residues long. The germline gives CDR1 MNHEY, CDR2 SVGAGI. Trimming took off 0 bases at V and 0 bases at J, with 11 bases between the two ends. The data were obtained in a study of shared clonotypes between healthy human individuals. Study in general: A few men and a couple of women, aged 18 to 49, were donors. The study's findings and limits: The generation probabilities recorded for non-shared clonotypes fell below those of clonotypes shared by all four donors. Clonotype sharing across a few donors was observed for around 4.8% of naive CD4 clonotypes.

V is TRBV6-5 and J is TRBJ2-5; D unresolved. This TCR derives from a man younger than 45 in good health. The sample consisted of naive CD4+ T cells sorted from blood. Subset here: CD45RA+ positively selected. This chain's CDR3 is CASSYSRRSYQETQYF. The CDR3 DNA is TGTGCCAGCAGTTACTCAAGGCGATCGTACCAAGAGACCCAGTACTTC.